This TCR beta chain was identified during a study of blood T cells in healthy people across ages. With 2 bases removed from V and 11 bases from J, the gap between germline ends came to 15 bases. There are 13 residues in the CDR3. Germline V gene lookup returns CDR1 MNHEY and CDR2 SVGAGI. Next came a second PCR, run for about 7 to 11 cycles, which used a sample-barcoded 5' primer along with a J-beta primer mix. Sequencing yielded, for each sample, at least 3 million paired-end reads carrying CDR3. TCRdb ran MiXCR on the 5' RACE reads and lists one entry per CDR3 protein. There are hundreds of thousands of distinct CDR3 sequences in the sample; around 48% occur only once, and under 35% lies in the top ten.

The specimen sequenced was blood. This clonotype originated in a woman in her fifties or sixties in good health. The chain joins TRBV6-5 to TRBJ2-5; tentative D call: TRBD1 (5 bases). In DNA form, the CDR3 reads TGTGCCAGCAGTTACATAAGGGGCAATGAGCAGTACTTC. Translating it yields CASSYIRGNEQYF.